Presented here are 15 T cell receptor beta chains from one specimen sequenced in a study of T cells in Graves' hyperthyroidism and ophthalmopathy. Amplification of TCR beta CDR3 regions was performed using RNA transcripts as template. First-round RT-PCR of the TCR CDR3 relied on the HTBI primer set. One entry per CDR3 protein results from TCRdb running MiXCR on the multiplex PCR reads. The sample holds 200,000 to 300,000 distinct CDR3 sequences; roughly 15% are singletons and the top ten take around 30%. Sample: blood. The receptors were gathered from a woman under 30 with Graves' ophthalmopathy.

This clonotype was seen many times. For the CDR3, the DNA is TGTGCCAGCAGTCGGGTATGGAGCGGCAATCAGCCCCAGCATTTT. Encoded protein: CASSRVWSGNQPQHF. V and J are TRBV6-2 or TRBV6-3 and TRBJ1-5; D gene uncertain. This CDR3 has 15 amino acids. Germline V CDR1 and CDR2: MNHEY, SVGEGT. Trimming stripped 5 bases from V and 2 bases from J, with 13 bases between.

The CDR3 here is CASSLGRRGGKGNSYNEQFF. DNA of the CDR3: TGTGCCAGCAGCTTAGGTCGGCGAGGGGGGAAGGGAAACTCCTACAATGAGCAGTTCTTC. This chain joins TRBV7-3 and TRBJ2-1, with D perhaps given as TRBD1 or TRBD2 (6 bases each). The CDR3 sequence is 20 residues long. V was cut by 2 bases and J by 0 bases, with 23 bases left in between. The germline gives CDR1 SGHTA, CDR2 FQGTGA. Full variable domain (remainder filled in from reference TRBV7-3 and TRBJ2-1): GAGVSQTPSNKVTEKGKYVELRCDPISGHTALYWYRQSLGQGPEFLIYFQGTGAADDSGLPNDRFFAVRPEGSVSTLKIQRTERGDSAVYLCASSLGRRGGKGNSYNEQFFGPGTRLTVL.

This clonotype was seen a handful of times. A clone one base away is much larger, so this may be a read error. The chain carries TRBV2 and TRBJ2-7, with D perhaps matching TRBD1 (5 bases). CDR3 length equals 11 residues. Between the trimmed V and J ends, which lost 6 bases and 3 bases, there was a span of 6 bases. The germline gives CDR1 SNHLY, CDR2 FYNNEI. Here the CDR3 DNA reads TGTGCCAGCAGACAGGTCTACGAGCAGTACTTC. Translation gives CASRQVYEQYF.

Many counts were recorded for this clonotype. The rearrangement joins TRBV3-1 to TRBJ2-7; the match to TRBD2 covers 9 bases. This CDR3 has 15 residues. Germline-derived CDR1 and CDR2 are LGHDT and YNNKEL (reference sequence). Trimming cost V 5 bases and J 0 bases; bases outside gene matches: 5. CDR3 coding DNA: TGTGCCAGCAGCTCGGGACTAGCTGACTCCTACGAGCAGTACTTC. Residues: CASSSGLADSYEQYF.

This clonotype was seen ten or more times. The chain carries TRBV7-6 and TRBJ2-1; 14 bases are shared with TRBD2. This CDR3 is built from 19 residues. Germline V gene lookup returns CDR1 SGHVS and CDR2 FNYEAQ. The trim removed 7 bases at V and 6 bases at J, leaving 17 bases unmatched. The CDR3 nucleotides are TGTGCCAGCATCCCGGCCGGGACTAGCGGGGGCCAACGGCTCAATGAGCAGTTCTTC. This gives the protein CASIPAGTSGGQRLNEQFF.

This chain joins TRBV28 and TRBJ1-2; D is unresolved. V was shortened by 5 bases and J by 4 bases, with 8 bases between the two germline ends. Germline CDR1 is MDHEN and CDR2 is SYDVKM. The CDR3 spans 12 residues. Written as DNA, the CDR3 is TGTGCCAGCAGTGTCCGGGGCTATGGCTACACCTTC. This encodes CASSVRGYGYTF.

This clonotype was seen many times. The rearrangement joins TRBV28 to TRBJ1-2; D uncertain. Per germline, CDR1 MDHEN and CDR2 SYDVKM. The CDR3 totals 16 residues. Trimming shortened V by 6 bases and J by 3 bases, and 20 bases separated the two germline ends. In DNA, the CDR3 is TGTGCCAGCAGCGGAGACACACCCCGGCGGCACTATGGCTACACCTTC. The encoded protein is CASSGDTPRRHYGYTF.

This clonotype was counted many times. The rearrangement links TRBV9 to TRBJ2-2; D unresolved. Germline V gives CDR1 SGDLS, CDR2 YYNGEE. The V end lost 5 bases, the J end lost 1 base, and 9 bases lay between the germline ends. This CDR3 has 14 residues. The CDR3 coding sequence is TGTGCCAGCAGATCTGACGGGAACACCGGGGAGCTGTTTTTT. Protein sequence: CASRSDGNTGELFF. The whole variable domain, remainder taken from reference TRBV9 and TRBJ2-2, is DSGVTQTPKHLITATGQRVTLRCSPRSGDLSVYWYQQSLDQGLQFLIQYYNGEERAKGNILERFSAQQFPDLHSELNLSSLELGDSALYFCASRSDGNTGELFFGEGSRLTVL.

The chain recombines TRBV7-9 with TRBJ2-1; TRBD2 aligns across 11 bases. Germline CDR1 and CDR2: SEHNR and FQNEAQ (reference sequence). Trimming cost V 5 bases and J 8 bases; bases outside gene matches: 5. The CDR3 extends over 14 amino acids. The CDR3 protein is CASSNASGRYEQFF. CDR3 bases: TGTGCCAGCAGCAACGCTAGCGGGAGGTATGAGCAGTTCTTC.

A single count supports this clonotype. Germline and junction disagree at one end, which may indicate a read error. The rearrangement joins TRBV6-1 to TRBJ2-3; 15 bases are a match to TRBD2. The germline V gene has CDR1 MNHNS and CDR2 SASEGT. The CDR3 is 18 residues long. The CDR3 loop is CASSERGTSGRNGDTQYF. The CDR3 DNA reads TGTGCCAGTAGTGAAAGGGGGACTAGCGGGAGGAATGGGGATACGCAGTATTTT.

V and J are TRBV28 and TRBJ2-1; 14 bases are shared with TRBD2. Trimming cost V 7 bases and J 3 bases; bases outside gene matches: 14. The CDR3 covers 19 residues. CDR1 is MDHEN, CDR2 SYDVKM, per germline. CDR3 residues: CASNPTVRTSGRNYNEQFF. For the CDR3, the DNA is TGTGCCAGCAACCCAACGGTGAGGACTAGCGGGAGGAACTACAATGAGCAGTTCTTC.

This sequence joins TRBV28 and TRBJ1-1; 7 nucleotides align to TRBD1. Germline V gene lookup returns CDR1 MDHEN and CDR2 SYDVKM. The CDR3 has 13 residues. V lost 7 bases to trimming and J lost 4 bases; unmatched junction nucleotides: 6. The CDR3 spells CASTWDRFTEAFF. In DNA, the CDR3 is TGTGCCAGCACCTGGGACAGATTCACTGAAGCTTTCTTT.

This chain joins TRBV28 and TRBJ1-2; 9 bases line up with TRBD1. CDR1 and CDR2 from the germline V gene are MDHEN and SYDVKM. V was clipped by 4 bases and J by 7 bases; unmatched bases: 7. The length of the CDR3 is 14 residues. For the CDR3, the DNA is TGTGCCAGCAGTTCGGGACAGGGAGGCTCTGGCTACACCTTC. Residues: CASSSGQGGSGYTF.

The chain couples TRBV15 to TRBJ2-1, with TRBD2 identical over 10 bases. CDR3 length equals 16 residues. The germline V gene has CDR1 LNHNV and CDR2 YYDKDF (reference sequence). Trimming took 5 bases from V and 5 from J; bases not matched to a gene: 9. The CDR3 sequence is CATSQKRGGPHNEQFF. The CDR3 DNA is TGTGCCACCAGCCAGAAGCGGGGGGGCCCTCACAATGAGCAGTTCTTC.

This clonotype occurred many times. This chain uses TRBV12-3 or TRBV12-4 with TRBJ1-3; 12 nucleotides align to TRBD1. After removal of 1 base from V and 3 bases from J, the junction contained 4 bases not matched to a gene. This CDR3 spans 17 amino acids. The chain's CDR3 is CASSLGGTGGLGNTIYF. The CDR3 region has the DNA TGTGCCAGCAGTTTAGGGGGGACAGGGGGCCTTGGAAACACCATATATTTT.